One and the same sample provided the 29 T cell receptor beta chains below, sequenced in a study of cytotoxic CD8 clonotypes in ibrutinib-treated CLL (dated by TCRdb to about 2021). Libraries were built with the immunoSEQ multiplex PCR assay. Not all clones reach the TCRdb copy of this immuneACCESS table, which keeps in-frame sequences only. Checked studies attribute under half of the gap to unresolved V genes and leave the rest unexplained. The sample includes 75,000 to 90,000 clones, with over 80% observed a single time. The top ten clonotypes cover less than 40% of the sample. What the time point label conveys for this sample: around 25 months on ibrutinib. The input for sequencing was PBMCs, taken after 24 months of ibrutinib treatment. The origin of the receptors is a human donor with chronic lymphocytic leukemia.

In DNA form, the CDR3 reads TGTGCCAGCAGCTTACTTCATCAACCCTCCTACGAGCAGTACTTC. Encoded protein: CASSLLHQPSYEQYF. V and J are TRBV11-2 and TRBJ2-7; D ambiguous. From germline, CDR1 is SGHAT and CDR2 FQNNGV. The CDR3 loop spans 15 amino acids. With 2 bases removed from V and 0 bases from J, the gap between germline ends came to 11 bases.

The CDR3 coding sequence is TGTGCCAGCAAAACAGGGGGCCCTCACATGAACACCGGGGAGCTGTTTTTT. This encodes CASKTGGPHMNTGELFF. V is TRBV9 and J is TRBJ2-2; 9 positions agree with TRBD1. This CDR3 is 17 amino acids long. The germline V gene encodes CDR1 SGDLS and CDR2 YYNGEE. The junction had 10 bases not matched to a gene; V was cut back by 6 bases and J by 1 base.

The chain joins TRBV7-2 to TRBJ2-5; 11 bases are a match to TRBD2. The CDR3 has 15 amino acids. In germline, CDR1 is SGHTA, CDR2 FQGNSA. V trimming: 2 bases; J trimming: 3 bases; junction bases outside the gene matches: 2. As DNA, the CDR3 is TGTGCCAGCAGCTTAACTAGCGGGAGAGAAGAGACCCAGTACTTC. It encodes CASSLTSGREETQYF.

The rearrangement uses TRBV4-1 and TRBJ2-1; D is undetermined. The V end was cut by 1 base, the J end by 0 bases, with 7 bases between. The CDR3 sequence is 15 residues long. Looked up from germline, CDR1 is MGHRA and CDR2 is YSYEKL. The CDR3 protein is CASSQAPGSYNEQFF. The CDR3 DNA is TGCGCCAGCAGCCAAGCCCCCGGCTCCTACAATGAGCAGTTCTTC.

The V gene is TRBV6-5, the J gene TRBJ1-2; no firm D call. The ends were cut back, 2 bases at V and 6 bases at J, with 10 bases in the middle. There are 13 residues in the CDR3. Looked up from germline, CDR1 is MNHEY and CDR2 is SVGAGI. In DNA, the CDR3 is TGTGCCAGCAGTTACAGGCGTGACCATGGCTACACCTTC. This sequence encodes CASSYRRDHGYTF.

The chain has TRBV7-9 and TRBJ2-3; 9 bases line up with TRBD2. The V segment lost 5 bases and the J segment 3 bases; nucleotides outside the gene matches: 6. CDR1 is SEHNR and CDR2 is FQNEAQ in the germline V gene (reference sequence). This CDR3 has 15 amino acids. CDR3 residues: CASSPMGLATDTQYF. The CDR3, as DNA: TGTGCCAGCAGCCCAATGGGACTAGCAACAGATACGCAGTATTTT.

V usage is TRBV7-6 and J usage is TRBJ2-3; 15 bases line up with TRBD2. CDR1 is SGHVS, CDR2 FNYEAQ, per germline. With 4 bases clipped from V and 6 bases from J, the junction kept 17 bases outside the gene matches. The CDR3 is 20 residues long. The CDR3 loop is CASSYRTPGLAGGLGDTQYF. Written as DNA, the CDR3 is TGTGCCAGCAGCTATAGAACCCCAGGACTAGCGGGAGGGCTAGGGGATACGCAGTATTTT.

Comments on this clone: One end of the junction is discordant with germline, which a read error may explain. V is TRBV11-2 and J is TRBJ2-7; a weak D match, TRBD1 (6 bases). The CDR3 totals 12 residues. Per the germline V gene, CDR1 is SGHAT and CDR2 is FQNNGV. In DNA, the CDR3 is TGTGCCAGCAGCTTAGGTTGGGGGCCGCCAGACTTC. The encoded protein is CASSLGWGPPDF.

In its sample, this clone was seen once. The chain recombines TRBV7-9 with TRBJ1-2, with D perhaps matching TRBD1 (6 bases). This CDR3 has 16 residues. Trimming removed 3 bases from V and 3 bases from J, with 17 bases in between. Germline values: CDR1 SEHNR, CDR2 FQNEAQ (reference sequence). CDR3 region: CASSFYPQQGDYGYTF. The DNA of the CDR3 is TGTGCCAGCAGCTTTTATCCCCAACAGGGAGACTATGGCTACACCTTC.

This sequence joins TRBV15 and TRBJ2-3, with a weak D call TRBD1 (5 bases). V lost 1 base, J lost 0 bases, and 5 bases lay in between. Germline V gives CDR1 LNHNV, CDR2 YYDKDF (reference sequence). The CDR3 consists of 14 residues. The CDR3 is CATSRGGSTDTQYF. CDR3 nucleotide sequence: TGTGCCACCAGCAGAGGGGGCAGCACAGATACGCAGTATTTT.

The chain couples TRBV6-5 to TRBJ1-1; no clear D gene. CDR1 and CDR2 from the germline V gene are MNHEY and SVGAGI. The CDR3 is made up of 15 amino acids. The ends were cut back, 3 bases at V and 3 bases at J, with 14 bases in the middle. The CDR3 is CASSYQNPPHTEAFF. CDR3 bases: TGTGCCAGCAGTTATCAGAATCCGCCCCACACTGAAGCTTTCTTT.

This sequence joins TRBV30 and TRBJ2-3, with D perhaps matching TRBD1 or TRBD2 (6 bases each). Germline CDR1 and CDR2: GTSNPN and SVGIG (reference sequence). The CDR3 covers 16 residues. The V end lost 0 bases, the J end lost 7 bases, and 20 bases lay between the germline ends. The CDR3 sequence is CAWSVHGGSGANTQYF. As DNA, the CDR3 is TGTGCCTGGAGTGTACATGGGGGCTCGGGGGCGAATACGCAGTATTTT.

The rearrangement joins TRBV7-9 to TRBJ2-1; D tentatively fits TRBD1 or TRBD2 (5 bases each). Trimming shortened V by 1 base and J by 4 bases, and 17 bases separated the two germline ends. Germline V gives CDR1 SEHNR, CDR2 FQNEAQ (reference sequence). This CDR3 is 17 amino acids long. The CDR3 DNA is TGTGCCAGCAGCTTAGGTGTAGGGGAGAACCCTTACAATGAGCAGTTCTTC. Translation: CASSLGVGENPYNEQFF.

The DNA for the CDR3 is TGTGCCAGCAGCTTAGAATGGACTACCGCCTCTGAGACCCAGTACTTC. Amino acids: CASSLEWTTASETQYF. The V call is TRBV11-2, the J call TRBJ2-5, with TRBD2 as a possible D gene (6 bases). This CDR3 has 16 amino acids. V dropped 0 bases and J dropped 5 bases, with 16 bases sitting between them. Looked up from germline, CDR1 is SGHAT and CDR2 is FQNNGV. Drawing the rest from reference TRBV11-2 and TRBJ2-5, the complete variable domain is EAGVAQSPRYKIIEKRQSVAFWCNPISGHATLYWYQQILGQGPKLLIQFQNNGVVDDSQLPKDRFSAERLKGVDSTLKIQPAKLEDSAVYLCASSLEWTTASETQYFGPGTRLLVL.

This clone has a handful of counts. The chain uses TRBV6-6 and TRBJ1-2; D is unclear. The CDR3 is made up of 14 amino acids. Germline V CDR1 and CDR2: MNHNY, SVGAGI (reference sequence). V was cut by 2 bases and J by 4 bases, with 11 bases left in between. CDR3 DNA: TGTGCCAGCAGTTACCCCGGCAGCCTCTATGGCTACACCTTC. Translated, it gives CASSYPGSLYGYTF.

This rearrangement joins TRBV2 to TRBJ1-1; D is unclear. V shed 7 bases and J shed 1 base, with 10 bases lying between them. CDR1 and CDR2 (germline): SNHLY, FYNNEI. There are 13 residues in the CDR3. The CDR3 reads CASTPHRNTEAFF. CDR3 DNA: TGTGCCAGCACCCCACACAGGAACACTGAAGCTTTCTTT.

DNA of the CDR3: TGTGCCATCAGTGGAGTGGGTGTGGGCACTGAAGCTTTCTTT. The encoded protein is CAISGVGVGTEAFF. The V and J genes are TRBV10-3 and TRBJ1-1; no clear D gene. Trimming pared 4 bases from V and 4 bases from J, leaving 13 bases between. The CDR3 sequence is 14 residues long. The germline V gene encodes CDR1 ENHRY and CDR2 SYGVKD.

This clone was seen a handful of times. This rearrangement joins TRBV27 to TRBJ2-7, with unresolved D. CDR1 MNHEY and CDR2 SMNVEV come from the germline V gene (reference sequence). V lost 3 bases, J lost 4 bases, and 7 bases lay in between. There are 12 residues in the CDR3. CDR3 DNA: TGTGCCAGCAGTTTTACTCGGTACGAGCAGTACTTC. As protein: CASSFTRYEQYF.

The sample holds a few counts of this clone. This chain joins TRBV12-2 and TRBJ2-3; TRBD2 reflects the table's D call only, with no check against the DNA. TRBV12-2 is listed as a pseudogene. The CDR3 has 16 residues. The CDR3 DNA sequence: TGTGCAAGTCGCTCCCACGTTGGCGGGAGAACAGATACGCAGTATTTT. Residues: CASRSHVGGRTDTQYF.

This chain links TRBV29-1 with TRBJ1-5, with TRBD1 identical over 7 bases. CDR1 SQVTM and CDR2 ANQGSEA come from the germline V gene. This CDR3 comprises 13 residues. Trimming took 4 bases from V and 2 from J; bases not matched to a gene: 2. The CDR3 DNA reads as TGCAGCGTTGTAACAGGGGGCAATCAGCCCCAGCATTTT. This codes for CSVVTGGNQPQHF.

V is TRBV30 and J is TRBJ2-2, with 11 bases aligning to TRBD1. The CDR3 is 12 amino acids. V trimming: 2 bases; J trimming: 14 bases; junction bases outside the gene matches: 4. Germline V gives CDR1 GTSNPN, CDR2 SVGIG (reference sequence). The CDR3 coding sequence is TGTGCCTGGAGTTCCGGGACAGGGGGTCTGTTTTTT. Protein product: CAWSSGTGGLFF.

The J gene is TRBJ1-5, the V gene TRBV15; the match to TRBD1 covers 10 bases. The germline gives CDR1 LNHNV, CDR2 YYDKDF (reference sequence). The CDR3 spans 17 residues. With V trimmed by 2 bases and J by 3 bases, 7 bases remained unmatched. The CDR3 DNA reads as TGTGCCACCAGCAGATCGGGACAGGGGTTACACAATCAGCCCCAGCATTTT. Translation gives CATSRSGQGLHNQPQHF. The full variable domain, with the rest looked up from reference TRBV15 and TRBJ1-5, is DAMVIQNPRYQVTQFGKPVTLSCSQTLNHNVMYWYQQKSSQAPKLLFHYYDKDFNNEADTPDNFQSRRPNTSFCFLDIRSPGLGDTAMYLCATSRSGQGLHNQPQHFGDGTRLSIL.

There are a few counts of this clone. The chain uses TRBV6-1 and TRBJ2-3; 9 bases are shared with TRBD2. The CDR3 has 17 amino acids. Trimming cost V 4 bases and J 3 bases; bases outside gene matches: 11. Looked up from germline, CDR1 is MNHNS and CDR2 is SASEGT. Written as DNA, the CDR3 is TGTGCCAGCAGTGCCTTGCCTAGCGGGATGTGGACAGATACGCAGTATTTT. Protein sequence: CASSALPSGMWTDTQYF.

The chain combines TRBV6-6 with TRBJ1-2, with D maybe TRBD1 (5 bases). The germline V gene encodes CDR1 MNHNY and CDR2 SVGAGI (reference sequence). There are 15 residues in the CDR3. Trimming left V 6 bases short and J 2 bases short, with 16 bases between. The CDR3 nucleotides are TGTGCCAGCAGCGCCAGGGCAGGGTCGAACTATGGCTACACCTTC. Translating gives CASSARAGSNYGYTF.

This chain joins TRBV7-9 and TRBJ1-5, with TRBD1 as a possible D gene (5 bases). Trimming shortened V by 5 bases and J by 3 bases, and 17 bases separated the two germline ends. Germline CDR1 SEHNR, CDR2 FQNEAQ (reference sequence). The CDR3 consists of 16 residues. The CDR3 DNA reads TGTGCCAGCAGCGGGGGGTCGGCGGTGTTCAATCAGCCCCAGCATTTT. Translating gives CASSGGSAVFNQPQHF.

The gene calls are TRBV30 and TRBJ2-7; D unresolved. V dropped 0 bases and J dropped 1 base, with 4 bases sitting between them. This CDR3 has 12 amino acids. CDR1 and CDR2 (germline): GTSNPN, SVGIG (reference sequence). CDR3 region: CAWSVRSYEQYF. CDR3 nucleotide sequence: TGTGCCTGGAGTGTACGGTCCTACGAGCAGTACTTC.

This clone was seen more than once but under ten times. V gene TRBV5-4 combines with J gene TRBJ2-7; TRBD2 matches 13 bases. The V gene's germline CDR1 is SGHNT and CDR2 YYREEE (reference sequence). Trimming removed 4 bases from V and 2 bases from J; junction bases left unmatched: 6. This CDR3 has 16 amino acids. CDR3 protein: CASSPGLAGVAYEQYF. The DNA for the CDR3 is TGTGCCAGCAGCCCCGGACTAGCGGGAGTTGCCTACGAGCAGTACTTC. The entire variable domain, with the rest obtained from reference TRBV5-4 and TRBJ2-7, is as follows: ETGVTQSPTHLIKTRGQQVTLRCSSQSGHNTVSWYQQALGQGPQFIFQYYREEENGRGNFPPRFSGLQFPNYSSELNVNALELDDSALYLCASSPGLAGVAYEQYFGPGTRLTVT.

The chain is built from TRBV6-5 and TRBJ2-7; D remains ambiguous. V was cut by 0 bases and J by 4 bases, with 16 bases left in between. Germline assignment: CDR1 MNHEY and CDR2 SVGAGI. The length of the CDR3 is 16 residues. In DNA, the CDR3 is TGTGCCAGCAGTTACTCGGCTTTAACCTCCGGGTACGAGCAGTACTTC. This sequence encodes CASSYSALTSGYEQYF.

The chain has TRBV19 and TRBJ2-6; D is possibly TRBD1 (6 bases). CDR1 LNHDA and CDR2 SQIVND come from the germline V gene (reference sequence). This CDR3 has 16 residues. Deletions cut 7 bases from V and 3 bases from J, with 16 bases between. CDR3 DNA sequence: TGTGCCAGTAAGGCGACATTGGACAGTGGGGCCAACGTCCTGACTTTC. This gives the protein CASKATLDSGANVLTF.